The rows below give T cell receptor beta chains drawn from one sample of a study of response to subunit inactivated influenza vaccine. MiXCR, run by TCRdb on the RT-PCR reads, gives a single entry per CDR3 protein. The repertoire holds about 830,000 distinct CDR3 sequences, with about a fifth as singletons. The source material was PBMCs from blood, sampled roughly 5 days after vaccination. The receptors were sampled from a man aged 50-60 years who received an inactivated influenza vaccine. CDR3s include the opening cysteine and the closing phenylalanine or tryptophan. Each record gives: clone size, V gene, J gene, D gene, CDR3 DNA, CDR3 protein. The D gene is left open where the match is weak. The size of a clone is reported for some rows only, either as once, few or many, or as a class for expanded clones.

size: .; V: TRBV6-1; J: TRBJ1-1; D: .; DNA: TGTGCCAGCACCTCAGGGTCGAACACTGAAGCTTTCTTT; CDR3: CASTSGSNTEAFF
size: few; V: TRBV7-9; J: TRBJ2-7; D: .; DNA: TGTGCCAGCACTTCCCCATTGGGGCGCACCTACGAGCAGTACTTC; CDR3: CASTSPLGRTYEQYF
size: .; V: TRBV7-8; J: TRBJ2-5; D: .; DNA: TGTGCCAGCAGCTTAGCTATGGAGACCCAGTACTTC; CDR3: CASSLAMETQYF
size: .; V: TRBV24-1; J: TRBJ2-1; D: .; DNA: TGTGCCACCAGTGGCCGGGGCAGAGAAAAGCAGTTCTTC; CDR3: CATSGRGREKQFF
size: .; V: TRBV5-1; J: TRBJ2-7; D: TRBD1; DNA: TGCGCCAGCAGCGTCTCGACAGGGTCCGGCGAGCAGTACTTC; CDR3: CASSVSTGSGEQYF
size: .; V: TRBV27; J: TRBJ2-1; D: TRBD2; DNA: TGTGCCAGCAGTTTACTCCTGAGCGGGGGGGCCAATGAGCAGTTCTTC; CDR3: CASSLLLSGGANEQFF
size: few; V: TRBV28; J: TRBJ1-6; D: TRBD1; DNA: TGTGCCAGCAGTGAGGGAGGTCAGGGGGAAGTTCGCCTCCACTTT; CDR3: CASSEGGQGEVRLHF
size: .; V: TRBV5-6; J: TRBJ2-5; D: .; DNA: TGTGCCAGCAGATCGGCAGGTCTTAATATGGATACCCAGTACTTC; CDR3: CASRSAGLNMDTQYF
size: few; V: TRBV28; J: TRBJ2-4; D: TRBD2; DNA: TGTGCCAGCAGGTCGAGGGGACTAGCGGACGCCAAAAACATTCAGTACTTC; CDR3: CASRSRGLADAKNIQYF
size: few; V: TRBV6-2/TRBV6-3; J: TRBJ2-1; D: TRBD2; DNA: TGTGCCAGCAGTTACGGTAAGGCGGGAGGCCTGTCGAAGTTCGCCTACAATGAGCAGTTCTTC; CDR3: CASSYGKAGGLSKFAYNEQFF
size: .; V: TRBV11-2; J: TRBJ1-1; D: TRBD1; DNA: TGTGCCAGCAGCTTAGGTAACAGGGGGAACACTGAAGCTTTCTTT; CDR3: CASSLGNRGNTEAFF
size: many; V: TRBV7-6; J: TRBJ2-1; D: TRBD2; DNA: TGTGCCAGCAGCAAAGCCGGGACTAGCGGCAATGAGCAGTTCTTC; CDR3: CASSKAGTSGNEQFF
size: few; V: TRBV20-1; J: TRBJ2-3; D: TRBD2; DNA: TGCAGTGCTAGAGATCCCCTACGGGGGGGCGCAGATACGCAGTATTTT; CDR3: CSARDPLRGGADTQYF
size: .; V: TRBV24-1; J: TRBJ2-1; D: TRBD2; DNA: TGTGCCACCAGTGATCAGAAGATTGGGACTAGCAGCTACAATGAGCAGTTCTTC; CDR3: CATSDQKIGTSSYNEQFF
size: .; V: TRBV6-1; J: TRBJ2-1; D: TRBD2; DNA: TGTGCCAGCAGCCCGAATGAGCGGTCGGGGACTAGAACGATCAATGAGCAGTTCTTC; CDR3: CASSPNERSGTRTINEQFF
size: few; V: TRBV6-1; J: TRBJ2-3; D: TRBD1; DNA: TGTGCCAGCAGGCTGACAGGGGGCGGAGTGGATACGCAGTATTTT; CDR3: CASRLTGGGVDTQYF
size: .; V: TRBV9; J: TRBJ2-1; D: TRBD2; DNA: TGTGCCAGCAGCGGTCTAGCGGGAGGGCCTACGAATGAGCAGTTCTTC; CDR3: CASSGLAGGPTNEQFF
size: many; V: TRBV29-1; J: TRBJ2-4; D: TRBD1; DNA: TGCAGCGTGGGGGGACAGGCCCTTTCCCAAGCCAAAAACATTCAGTACTTC; CDR3: CSVGGQALSQAKNIQYF
size: .; V: TRBV29-1; J: TRBJ2-3; D: .; DNA: TGCAGCGTTGAACGGATCTTCACAGATACGCAGTATTTT; CDR3: CSVERIFTDTQYF
size: few; V: TRBV9; J: TRBJ2-1; D: .; DNA: TGTGCCAGCAGCGTTTCGACTAGTCTCGGCGCTGAGCAGTTCTTC; CDR3: CASSVSTSLGAEQFF
size: .; V: TRBV7-9; J: TRBJ2-3; D: .; DNA: TGTGCCAGCAGCCCATCTACAGGCATGTCAGATACGCAGTATTTT; CDR3: CASSPSTGMSDTQYF
size: .; V: TRBV5-1; J: TRBJ2-7; D: .; DNA: TGCGCCAGCAGCTTGGGGTTAATAGAGGATGAGTGGTACTTC; CDR3: CASSLGLIEDEWYF
size: .; V: TRBV24-1; J: TRBJ2-1; D: .; DNA: TGTGCCACCAGTGATTCTCTTACAGGGAATGAGCAGTTCTTC; CDR3: CATSDSLTGNEQFF
size: .; V: TRBV24-1; J: TRBJ1-4; D: .; DNA: TGTGCCACCAGTGAAGGCGGCGGTGAAAAACTGTTTTTT; CDR3: CATSEGGGEKLFF
size: few; V: TRBV7-9; J: TRBJ2-1; D: .; DNA: TGTGCCAGCAGCTCGACAGCTCGAACCTACAATGAGCAGTTCTTC; CDR3: CASSSTARTYNEQFF
size: few; V: TRBV7-2; J: TRBJ2-3; D: .; DNA: TGTGCCAGCAGCTTAGCTGGGGACTCCTCGAGAACGCAGTATTTT; CDR3: CASSLAGDSSRTQYF
size: .; V: TRBV18; J: TRBJ2-3; D: TRBD2; DNA: TGTGCCAGCTCACCACCGGTGCTAGCGGGCACAGATACGCAGTATTTT; CDR3: CASSPPVLAGTDTQYF
size: many; V: TRBV5-1; J: TRBJ2-7; D: TRBD2; DNA: TGCGCCAGCAGCTTGGGATCTAGCGGGGGCGGATACGAGCAGTACTTC; CDR3: CASSLGSSGGGYEQYF
size: many; V: TRBV20-1; J: TRBJ2-7; D: .; DNA: TGCAGTGCTAGGGAGCGGAGCTACGAGCAGTACTTC; CDR3: CSARERSYEQYF
size: few; V: TRBV7-3; J: TRBJ2-5; D: .; DNA: TGTGCCAGCAGCCTCGACCCATCGGAGACCCAGTACTTC; CDR3: CASSLDPSETQYF
size: .; V: TRBV5-1; J: TRBJ2-7; D: .; DNA: TGCGCCAGCAGCTTGGAGCTGGGCAGATACGAGCAGTACTTC; CDR3: CASSLELGRYEQYF
size: .; V: TRBV19; J: TRBJ2-7; D: .; DNA: TGTGCCAGTAGTGGACTATCTTCCTCCTACGAGCAGTACTTC; CDR3: CASSGLSSSYEQYF
size: .; V: TRBV11-1; J: TRBJ2-7; D: TRBD2; DNA: TGTGCCAGCAGCTTACGTAAGGGACCGGGACTAGCCTCAGACGAGCAGTACTTC; CDR3: CASSLRKGPGLASDEQYF
size: few; V: TRBV7-2; J: TRBJ2-3; D: .; DNA: TGTGCCAGCAGCCCTCTACTCCTCGCCACAGATACGCAGTATTTT; CDR3: CASSPLLLATDTQYF
size: .; V: TRBV20-1; J: TRBJ2-3; D: .; DNA: TGCAGTGCGGAAAGGGACGCCACTAGCACAGATACGCAGTATTTT; CDR3: CSAERDATSTDTQYF
size: few; V: TRBV27; J: TRBJ2-7; D: TRBD2; DNA: TGTGCCAGCAGTCCGAAACTAGCGGGAGTTTACGAGCAGTACTTC; CDR3: CASSPKLAGVYEQYF
size: few; V: TRBV5-1; J: TRBJ2-7; D: .; DNA: TGCGCCAGCAGCCCGCCGGGAGCGGGTATCTCCTACGAGCAGTACTTC; CDR3: CASSPPGAGISYEQYF
size: .; V: TRBV6-1; J: TRBJ2-5; D: .; DNA: TGTGCCAGCATCCGGACAACTCAAGAGACCCAGTACTTC; CDR3: CASIRTTQETQYF
size: .; V: TRBV4-2; J: TRBJ2-1; D: .; DNA: TGTGCCAGCAGCCAAGTTTCGGGCGGGCCCTACAATGAGCAGTTCTTC; CDR3: CASSQVSGGPYNEQFF
size: many; V: TRBV20-1; J: TRBJ2-1; D: TRBD2; DNA: TGCAGTGCCCCGGGGGGGGGAGAGGATGAGCAGTTCTTC; CDR3: CSAPGGGEDEQFF
size: many; V: TRBV12-3/TRBV12-4; J: TRBJ2-7; D: .; DNA: TGTGCCAGCAGTCACCGATGGCTAGCCTACGAGCAGTACTTC; CDR3: CASSHRWLAYEQYF
size: many; V: TRBV28; J: TRBJ2-5; D: .; DNA: TGTGCCAGCACCCCCCGCGGTAGCGGAGCGCAAGAGACCCAGTACTTC; CDR3: CASTPRGSGAQETQYF
size: .; V: TRBV20-1; J: TRBJ1-1; D: .; DNA: TGCAGTGCTCGCGCCACAAGGAACACTGAAGCTTTCTTT; CDR3: CSARATRNTEAFF
size: .; V: TRBV7-2; J: TRBJ2-4; D: .; DNA: TGTGCCAGCAGCCAAGAGGAGGCCCTTAAAAACATTCAGTACTTC; CDR3: CASSQEEALKNIQYF
size: .; V: TRBV12-3/TRBV12-4; J: TRBJ1-2; D: .; DNA: TGTGCCAGCAATATTGACAGGACCTATGGCTACACCTTC; CDR3: CASNIDRTYGYTF
size: .; V: TRBV10-1; J: TRBJ2-1; D: .; DNA: TGCGCCACCAGAGATAGTATGCGGGATGAGCAGTTCTTC; CDR3: CATRDSMRDEQFF
size: .; V: TRBV6-2/TRBV6-3; J: TRBJ2-3; D: .; DNA: TGTGCCAGCAGTTACTCTTACAGGGAAGATACGCAGTATTTT; CDR3: CASSYSYREDTQYF
size: few; V: TRBV3-1; J: TRBJ2-1; D: .; DNA: TGTGCCAGCAGCCAAGCGCAGGAAAGCTCCTACAATGAGCAGTTCTTC; CDR3: CASSQAQESSYNEQFF
size: .; V: TRBV9; J: TRBJ2-1; D: TRBD2; DNA: TGTGCCAGCAGCGGAGGACTAGCGGGAGGGTGGGATGAGCAGTTCTTC; CDR3: CASSGGLAGGWDEQFF
size: .; V: TRBV20-1; J: TRBJ2-1; D: TRBD2; DNA: TGCAGTGCTACCCAAATTTTTGGGAGGGTATACAATGAGCAGTTCTTC; CDR3: CSATQIFGRVYNEQFF
size: .; V: TRBV4-1; J: TRBJ2-6; D: .; DNA: TGCGCCAGCAGCCCGGGGGTAGCTGGGGCCAACGTCCTGACTTTC; CDR3: CASSPGVAGANVLTF
size: .; V: TRBV7-2; J: TRBJ2-7; D: TRBD1; DNA: TGTGCCAGCACAAGGGACAGGGAGGGCGAGCAGTACTTC; CDR3: CASTRDREGEQYF
size: many; V: TRBV9; J: TRBJ2-7; D: .; DNA: TGTGCCAGCAGCGTAGGTCGAGGGGAGCACGAGCAGTACTTC; CDR3: CASSVGRGEHEQYF
size: .; V: TRBV15; J: TRBJ1-5; D: TRBD1; DNA: TGTGCCACCCGTCAAGACAGGGGAGGTAATCAGCCCCAGCATTTT; CDR3: CATRQDRGGNQPQHF
size: .; V: TRBV24-1; J: TRBJ2-1; D: TRBD1; DNA: TGTGCCACCAGTGGCCCGGACAGGATGAATGAGCAGTTCTTC; CDR3: CATSGPDRMNEQFF
size: .; V: TRBV6-2/TRBV6-3; J: TRBJ2-7; D: .; DNA: TGTGCCAGCAGTTACGGACACCCACCCTACGAGCAGTACTTC; CDR3: CASSYGHPPYEQYF
size: .; V: TRBV7-9; J: TRBJ2-2; D: .; DNA: TGTGCCAGCAGCTTTCTAGTGACCGGGGAGCTGTTTTTT; CDR3: CASSFLVTGELFF